This entry lists 31 T cell receptor beta chains sequenced from one sample in a study of blood T cell repertoires in COVID-19. Sequencing used immunoSEQ multiplex PCR; TCRdb keeps in-frame clones, though not all of them. The sample has 400,000 to 500,000 clones, roughly 90% seen once. The sample taken for sequencing was peripheral blood. Receptor source: a young woman with active or convalescent COVID-19.

The V call is TRBV6-5, the J call TRBJ2-7; a possible D gene is TRBD1 (6 bases). Per the germline V gene, CDR1 is MNHEY and CDR2 is SVGAGI. Trimming pared 4 bases from V and 2 bases from J, leaving 12 bases between. The CDR3 runs 14 residues. The CDR3 sequence: CASSLTGNPYEQYF. The CDR3 coding sequence is TGTGCCAGCAGTTTAACAGGGAATCCCTACGAGCAGTACTTC.

V gene TRBV30 combines with J gene TRBJ2-5, with no clear D. CDR1 and CDR2 from the germline V gene are GTSNPN and SVGIG (reference sequence). The CDR3 covers 11 residues. The germline V and J ends were trimmed by 0 bases and 4 bases, with 3 bases remaining between them. The CDR3 DNA is TGTGCCTGGAGTGTCGTAGAGACCCAGTACTTC. Protein product: CAWSVVETQYF.

The chain recombines TRBV28 with TRBJ1-2, with D possibly being TRBD1 (5 bases). The CDR3 has 13 residues. V lost 5 bases to trimming and J lost 7 bases, with 14 bases between them. Looked up from germline, CDR1 is MDHEN and CDR2 is SYDVKM. The CDR3 DNA sequence: TGTGCCAGCAGTCCGGGACTGATGGCTGGCTACACCTTC. It is translated as CASSPGLMAGYTF.

The chain recombines TRBV4-1 with TRBJ1-3; D is uncertain. V was clipped by 1 base and J by 0 bases, with 10 bases between them. CDR1 MGHRA and CDR2 YSYEKL come from the germline V gene. The CDR3 covers 16 residues. CDR3 amino acids: CASSQVPGPSGNTIYF. CDR3 DNA sequence: TGCGCCAGCAGCCAAGTCCCAGGCCCCTCTGGAAACACCATATATTTT.

V is TRBV6-5 and J is TRBJ2-4; 8 nucleotides line up with TRBD1. Germline V gene data show CDR1 as MNHEY and CDR2 as SVGAGI. CDR3 size: 14 residues. V was clipped by 2 bases and J by 3 bases; unmatched bases: 0. The CDR3 sequence is CASSYDRGKNIQYF. The DNA of the CDR3 is TGTGCCAGCAGTTACGACAGGGGCAAAAACATTCAGTACTTC.

V and J are TRBV4-1 and TRBJ1-1; the D is unclear. CDR1 and CDR2 from the germline V gene are MGHRA and YSYEKL. V lost 0 bases, J lost 5 bases, and 10 bases lay in between. This CDR3 contains 14 residues. The CDR3 nucleotides are TGCGCCAGCAGCCAAGATCCGCGATCAACTGAAGCTTTCTTT. Protein product: CASSQDPRSTEAFF.

J is TRBJ2-6 and V is TRBV5-1; TRBD2 might be the D (5 bases). Looked up from germline, CDR1 is SGHRS and CDR2 is YFSETQ. The V and J ends lost 1 base and 2 bases respectively, with 7 bases between them. CDR3 length: 15 residues. CDR3 protein: CASSLPGTGANVLTF. CDR3 bases: TGCGCCAGCAGCTTGCCGGGAACTGGGGCCAACGTCCTGACTTTC.

This chain uses TRBV27 with TRBJ2-2, with 11 bases identical to TRBD2. The CDR3 is made up of 14 amino acids. V lost 9 bases and J lost 2; bases outside the gene matches: 2. Per the germline V gene, CDR1 is MNHEY and CDR2 is SMNVEV (reference sequence). In DNA form, the CDR3 reads TGTGCCAGTAGACTAGCGGGAAACACCGGGGAGCTGTTTTTT. It encodes CASRLAGNTGELFF.

The chain links TRBV6-1 to TRBJ1-6, with D uncertain. The CDR3 has 14 residues. V was trimmed by 2 bases and J by 6 bases, leaving 8 bases between them. The germline V gene encodes CDR1 MNHNS and CDR2 SASEGT. The CDR3 region has the DNA TGTGCCAGCAGTGAAACGGAGCTTAATTCACCCCTCCACTTT. Translating gives CASSETELNSPLHF.

The chain uses TRBV6-1 and TRBJ2-7; D perhaps matches TRBD1 (6 bases). From germline, CDR1 is MNHNS and CDR2 SASEGT. The V end was cut by 3 bases, the J end by 3 bases, with 9 bases between. CDR3 length equals 13 residues. The CDR3 DNA is TGTGCCAGCAGTGACCGGGACAACTACGAGCAGTACTTC. Translating it yields CASSDRDNYEQYF.

V and J are TRBV2 and TRBJ1-1; no clear D gene. Trimming took 3 bases from V and 6 from J, leaving 8 bases between them. Germline-derived CDR1 and CDR2 are SNHLY and FYNNEI. The CDR3 has 12 amino acids. Here the CDR3 reads CASSEGGAEAFF. The DNA for the CDR3 is TGTGCCAGCAGTGAGGGCGGGGCTGAAGCTTTCTTT.

This clone was seen a handful of times. The chain carries TRBV28 and TRBJ1-2; tentative D call: TRBD1 (5 bases). This CDR3 has 13 amino acids. The V gene's germline CDR1 is MDHEN and CDR2 SYDVKM. V gave up 5 bases and J gave up 5 bases, with 12 bases separating them. The chain's CDR3 is CASSDGGVYGYTF. As DNA, the CDR3 is TGTGCCAGCAGTGACGGGGGGGTTTATGGCTACACCTTC.

V usage is TRBV5-4 and J usage is TRBJ2-3; 14 bases align to TRBD2. With V trimmed by 4 bases and J by 4 bases, 8 bases remained unmatched. The CDR3 contains 17 residues. Germline values: CDR1 SGHNT, CDR2 YYREEE (reference sequence). Here the CDR3 DNA reads TGTGCCAGCAGCGACGGACTAGCGGGGGGAATCGCAGATACGCAGTATTTT. Amino acids: CASSDGLAGGIADTQYF.

The chain joins TRBV6-6 to TRBJ1-1; tentative D call: TRBD1 (5 bases). The CDR3 is 15 residues long. Germline CDR1 reads MNHNY; CDR2 reads SVGAGI (reference sequence). V was trimmed by 0 bases and J by 0 bases, leaving 8 bases between them. The CDR3 sequence is CASSYSQAMNTEAFF. CDR3 DNA sequence: TGTGCCAGCAGTTACTCACAGGCCATGAACACTGAAGCTTTCTTT.

This chain uses TRBV18 with TRBJ1-2; 8 nucleotides line up with TRBD1. The V segment lost 2 bases and the J segment 5 bases; nucleotides outside the gene matches: 10. This CDR3 is 16 amino acids long. The germline gives CDR1 KGHSH, CDR2 LQKENI. This CDR3 is CASSPIGQGGRYGYTF. The CDR3 DNA reads TGTGCCAGCTCACCAATTGGACAGGGAGGAAGGTATGGCTACACCTTC.

Worth noting for this clone: The sample contains more than one DNA sequence encoding this CDR3. The V call is TRBV5-5, the J call TRBJ1-1; D gene uncertain. The germline CDR1 and CDR2 sequences are SGHKS and YYEKEE (reference sequence). V was cut by 0 bases and J by 0 bases, with 3 bases left in between. This CDR3 is built from 13 residues. CDR3 nucleotides: TGTGCCAGCAGCTTGGTAGTGAACACTGAAGCTTTCTTT. This translates into CASSLVVNTEAFF.

This chain uses TRBV9 with TRBJ1-2, with D perhaps TRBD1 (6 bases). CDR3 size: 15 residues. Germline V gene sequence: CDR1 SGDLS, CDR2 YYNGEE. V was clipped by 4 bases and J by 4 bases, with 17 bases between them. Here the CDR3 DNA reads TGTGCCAGCAGCACATCACCAGGGGCCGTCTATGGCTACACCTTC. The encoded protein is CASSTSPGAVYGYTF.

The chain combines TRBV6-6 with TRBJ2-7; TRBD2 matches 11 bases. Germline CDR1 MNHNY, CDR2 SVGAGI (reference sequence). Trimming cost V 5 bases and J 9 bases; bases outside gene matches: 18. The length of the CDR3 is 17 residues. The CDR3 spells CASSRSKTSGAPRGQYF. The CDR3 region has the DNA TGTGCCAGCAGTCGCAGCAAGACTAGCGGGGCTCCCCGCGGGCAGTACTTC.

The rearrangement uses TRBV19 and TRBJ1-5; 7 bases agree with TRBD1. The CDR3 spans 12 residues. Germline V lookup: CDR1 LNHDA, CDR2 SQIVND (reference sequence). V trimming: 9 bases; J trimming: 4 bases; junction bases outside the gene matches: 3. The CDR3 loop reads CASRGENQPQHF. The CDR3 coding sequence is TGTGCCAGCAGGGGGGAGAATCAGCCCCAGCATTTT. The entire variable domain, with the rest obtained from reference TRBV19 and TRBJ1-5, is as follows: DGGITQSPKYLFRKEGQNVTLSCEQNLNHDAMYWYRQDPGQGLRLIYYSQIVNDFQKGDIAEGYSVSREKKESFPLTVTSAQKNPTAFYLCASRGENQPQHFGDGTRLSIL.

The chain has TRBV11-3 and TRBJ2-7; TRBD2 matches 11 bases. The CDR3 length is 13 residues. After removal of 5 bases from V and 5 bases from J, the junction contained 2 bases not matched to a gene. Germline V lookup: CDR1 SGHNT, CDR2 YENEEA. The CDR3 loop is CASSPGLADEQYF. The CDR3, as DNA: TGTGCCAGCAGCCCGGGACTAGCGGACGAGCAGTACTTC.

This chain joins TRBV5-6 and TRBJ2-3, with TRBD2 identical over 8 bases. This CDR3 has 15 amino acids. Unmatched junction bases numbered 8, after V lost 5 bases and J lost 3 bases. Germline V gene data show CDR1 as SGHDT and CDR2 as YYEEEE. The CDR3 loop is CASRGTRGNTDTQYF. The CDR3 nucleotides read TGTGCCAGCAGGGGGACTAGGGGAAATACAGATACGCAGTATTTT.

The chain uses TRBV6-5 and TRBJ1-2; TRBD1 aligns across 9 bases. The germline V gene has CDR1 MNHEY and CDR2 SVGAGI. The V gene end was trimmed by 6 bases and the J gene end by 4 bases; junction bases not matched to a gene: 6. The CDR3 totals 14 residues. The CDR3 region has the DNA TGTGCCAGCAGGGATTCGGACAGGGGCTATGGCTACACCTTC. Protein product: CASRDSDRGYGYTF.

The chain has TRBV7-2 and TRBJ2-7; D unresolved. From germline, CDR1 is SGHTA and CDR2 FQGNSA. CDR3 length: 13 amino acids. Trimming took off 6 bases at V and 0 bases at J, with 9 bases between the two ends. The CDR3 coding sequence is TGTGCCAGCAGGGAAACAGCCTCCTACGAGCAGTACTTC. As protein: CASRETASYEQYF.

V gene TRBV6-5 combines with J gene TRBJ2-7, with TRBD1 identical over 7 bases. Losses at the gene ends were 6 bases for V and 0 bases for J; bases not matched to a gene: 8. The CDR3 loop spans 15 amino acids. Germline assignment: CDR1 MNHEY and CDR2 SVGAGI. The CDR3 sequence is CASRPQGQNSYEQYF. Here the CDR3 DNA reads TGTGCCAGCAGACCACAGGGACAGAACTCCTACGAGCAGTACTTC.

In its sample, this clone was seen a few times. This rearrangement joins TRBV7-9 to TRBJ2-7, with 7 bases aligning to TRBD1. The CDR3 runs 13 residues. CDR1 is SEHNR and CDR2 is FQNEAQ in the germline V gene (reference sequence). Germline trimming cut 6 bases from V and 3 bases from J; bases unmatched to any gene: 5. The CDR3 DNA reads TGTGCCAGCAGATCGGGACAGAACTACGAGCAGTACTTC. Amino acid sequence: CASRSGQNYEQYF.

The V call is TRBV6-5, the J call TRBJ2-7, with 7 bases fitting TRBD1. The CDR3 covers 14 residues. Trimming took 3 bases from V and 1 from J; bases not matched to a gene: 3. Germline CDR1 reads MNHEY; CDR2 reads SVGAGI. CDR3 protein: CASSYGGQSYEQYF. As DNA, the CDR3 is TGTGCCAGCAGTTATGGGGGACAGTCCTACGAGCAGTACTTC.

The V gene is TRBV5-5, the J gene TRBJ1-1; D not certain. V lost 2 bases and J 2 bases, leaving 19 bases between the germline ends. The CDR3 is 17 residues long. The germline V gene has CDR1 SGHKS and CDR2 YYEKEE (reference sequence). The CDR3 reads CASSLFDVLAPNTEAFF. The CDR3 DNA sequence: TGTGCCAGCAGCTTATTTGACGTTTTAGCCCCTAACACTGAAGCTTTCTTT.

V is TRBV20-1 and J is TRBJ1-2; D call uncertain. The CDR3 runs to 11 residues. Germline V gene lookup returns CDR1 DFQATT and CDR2 SNEGSKA (reference sequence). The V and J ends lost 3 bases and 7 bases respectively, with 9 bases between them. CDR3 nucleotide sequence: TGCAGTGCTAGCTACGGGGTTGGCTACACCTTC. Protein sequence: CSASYGVGYTF.

The V call is TRBV30, the J call TRBJ1-5; D is ambiguous. Germline CDR1 reads GTSNPN; CDR2 reads SVGIG (reference sequence). V was pared by 0 bases and J by 6 bases, with 9 bases between. The CDR3 sequence is 13 residues long. The CDR3 region is CAWSVSAGQPQHF. CDR3 nucleotide sequence: TGTGCCTGGAGTGTATCTGCGGGTCAGCCCCAGCATTTT.

The chain recombines TRBV12-3 or TRBV12-4 with TRBJ2-1; D is unclear. This CDR3 is 11 amino acids long. The V end lost 3 bases, the J end lost 7 bases, and 4 bases lay between the germline ends. CDR3 in DNA: TGTGCCAGCAGTTTTCGTAATGAGCAGTTCTTC. It encodes CASSFRNEQFF.

The chain is built from TRBV10-2 and TRBJ2-3, with D possibly matching TRBD1 (6 bases). This CDR3 region has 15 residues. V was clipped by 2 bases and J by 2 bases, with 11 bases between them. Germline assignment: CDR1 WSHSY and CDR2 SAAADI. The CDR3 DNA follows: TGCGCCAGCAGTGAGGGGGGCCTGGACACAGATACGCAGTATTTT. Translation gives CASSEGGLDTDTQYF.